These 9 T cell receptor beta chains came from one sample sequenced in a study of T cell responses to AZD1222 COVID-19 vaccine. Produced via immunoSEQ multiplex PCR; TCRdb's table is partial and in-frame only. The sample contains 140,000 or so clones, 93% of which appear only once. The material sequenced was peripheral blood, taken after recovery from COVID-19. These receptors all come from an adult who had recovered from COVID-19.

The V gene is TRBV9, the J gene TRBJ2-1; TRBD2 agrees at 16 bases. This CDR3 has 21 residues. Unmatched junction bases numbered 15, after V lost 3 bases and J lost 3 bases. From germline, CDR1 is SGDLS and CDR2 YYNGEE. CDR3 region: CASSDPSGLAGGPWLYNEQFF. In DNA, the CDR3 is TGTGCCAGCAGCGACCCATCGGGACTAGCGGGAGGGCCCTGGCTCTACAATGAGCAGTTCTTC.

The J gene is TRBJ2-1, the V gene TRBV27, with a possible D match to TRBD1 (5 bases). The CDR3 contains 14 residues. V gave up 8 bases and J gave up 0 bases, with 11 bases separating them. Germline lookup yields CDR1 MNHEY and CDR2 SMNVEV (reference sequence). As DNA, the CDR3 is TGTGCCAGCGGGGCCGGAAGCTCCTACAATGAGCAGTTCTTC. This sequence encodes CASGAGSSYNEQFF.

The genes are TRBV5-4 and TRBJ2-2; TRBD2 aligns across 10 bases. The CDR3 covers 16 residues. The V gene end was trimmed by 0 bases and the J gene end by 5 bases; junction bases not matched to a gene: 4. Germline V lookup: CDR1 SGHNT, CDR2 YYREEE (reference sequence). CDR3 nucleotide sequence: TGTGCCAGCAGCTTGGCCAGCGGGAGGGCAACCGGGGAGCTGTTTTTT. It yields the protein CASSLASGRATGELFF.

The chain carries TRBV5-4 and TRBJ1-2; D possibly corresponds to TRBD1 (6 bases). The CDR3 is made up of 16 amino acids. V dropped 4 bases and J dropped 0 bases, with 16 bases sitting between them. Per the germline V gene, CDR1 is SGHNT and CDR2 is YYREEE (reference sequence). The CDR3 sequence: CASSPTGSPANYGYTF. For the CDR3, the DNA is TGTGCCAGCAGCCCTACAGGGTCGCCTGCTAACTATGGCTACACCTTC.

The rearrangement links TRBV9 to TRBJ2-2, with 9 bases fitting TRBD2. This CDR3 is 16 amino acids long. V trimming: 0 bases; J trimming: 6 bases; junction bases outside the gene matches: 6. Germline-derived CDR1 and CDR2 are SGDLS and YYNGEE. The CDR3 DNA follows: TGTGCCAGCAGCGTAGCGGCGGGAGGGCCCTCCGGGGAGCTGTTTTTT. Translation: CASSVAAGGPSGELFF.

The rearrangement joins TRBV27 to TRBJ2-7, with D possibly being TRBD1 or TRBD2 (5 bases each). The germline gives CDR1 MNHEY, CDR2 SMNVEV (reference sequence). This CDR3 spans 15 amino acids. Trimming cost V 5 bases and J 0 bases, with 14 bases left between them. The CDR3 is CASSQSGTASYEQYF. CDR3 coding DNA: TGTGCCAGCAGTCAATCCGGGACCGCCTCCTACGAGCAGTACTTC.

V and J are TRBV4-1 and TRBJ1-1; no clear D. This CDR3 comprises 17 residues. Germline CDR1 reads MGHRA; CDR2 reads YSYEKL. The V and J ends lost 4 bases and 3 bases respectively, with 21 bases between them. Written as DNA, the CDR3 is TGCGCCAGCAGCCCGTTCCCTCCCGGCGCCGGGGACACTGAAGCTTTCTTT. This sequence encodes CASSPFPPGAGDTEAFF.

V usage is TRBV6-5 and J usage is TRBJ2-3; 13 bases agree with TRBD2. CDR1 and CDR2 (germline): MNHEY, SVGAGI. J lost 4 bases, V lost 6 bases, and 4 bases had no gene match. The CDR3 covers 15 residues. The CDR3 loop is CASRRLAGGADTQYF. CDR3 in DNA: TGTGCCAGCAGAAGACTAGCGGGGGGCGCAGATACGCAGTATTTT.

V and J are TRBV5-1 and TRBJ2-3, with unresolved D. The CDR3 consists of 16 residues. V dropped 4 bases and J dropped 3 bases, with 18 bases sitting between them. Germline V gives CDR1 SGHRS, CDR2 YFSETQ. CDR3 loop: CASSLQPSGGTDTQYF. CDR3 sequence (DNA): TGCGCCAGCAGCCTACAACCTTCGGGCGGAACAGATACGCAGTATTTT. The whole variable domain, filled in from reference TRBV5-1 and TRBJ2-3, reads KAGVTQTPRYLIKTRGQQVTLSCSPISGHRSVSWYQQTPGQGLQFLFEYFSETQRNKGNFPGRFSGRQFSNSRSEMNVSTLELGDSALYLCASSLQPSGGTDTQYFGPGTRLTVL.